This T cell receptor beta chain was sequenced during a study of blood T cell repertoires in COVID-19. Methods used by the authors: Nucleated cell counts were estimated from reference gene primer amplification. The method was immunoSEQ multiplex PCR; TCRdb's version includes in-frame clones alone and lacks a portion of them. That table is the source of V, J and clone size, and D and trimming were worked out from the DNA. Seen here are some 340,000 clones, about 89% observed once, and the top ten hold 5.3%. Trimming removed 3 bases at V and 11 bases at J, with 13 bases between. The CDR3 has 12 amino acids.

The sequence was obtained from a woman younger than 45 who had recovered from COVID-19. This chain connects TRBV12-3 or TRBV12-4 to TRBJ1-1; D not certain. The specimen sequenced was PBMCs or T cells enriched from blood (not recorded which). The CDR3 DNA reads as TGTGCCAGCAGTTTTATCCCCCTCCCGGCTTTCTTT. As protein: CASSFIPLPAFF.